The entry below gives a single T cell receptor beta chain sequence along with its context. The source of the sample is a study of Ad26.COV2.S vaccination and SARS-CoV-2 variants. Treatment given: around 19 received Ad26.COV2.S at low or high dose, single or two shots; about 5 received placebo; per-sample allocation not given. Sampling was done on day 63 after the first vaccine or placebo injection. Sequencing was performed with immunoSEQ multiplex PCR; in TCRdb, only in-frame clones are kept and a portion is missing. The table shows about 280,000 clones, with 80% to 90% occurring only once. Germline V gives CDR1 SGHTA, CDR2 FQGNSA. This CDR3 contains 15 residues. Trimming removed 3 bases from V and 6 bases from J; junction bases left unmatched: 5.

The TCR was taken from a person between 18 and 60 years old who received the Ad26.COV2.S COVID-19 vaccine or a placebo. The J gene is TRBJ1-5, the V gene TRBV7-2; 10 bases match TRBD1. The specimen was peripheral blood, collected in a trial of Ad26.COV2.S vaccine versus placebo. In DNA, the CDR3 is TGTGCCAGCAGCTTGAGACAGGGGGCGAGTCAGCCCCAGCATTTT. Protein: CASSLRQGASQPQHF.